This section outlines one TCR beta chain sequence together with its context. This receptor's antigen is unknown. No qualities accompany the bases; no much larger clone lies one base away. At diagnosis, tumor, uninvolved tumor-adjacent lung and peripheral blood were collected and then preserved as a mix of FFPE and fresh-frozen material. For TCR repertoire profiling, blood samples were analyzed as peripheral blood mononuclear cells. The data were obtained in a study of T cells in localized non-small cell lung cancer (dated by TCRdb to about 2020). With respect to the entire study: Comparing tumors with uninvolved tumor-adjacent lungs, the study looked at the T cell repertoires of approximately 250 patients with early-stage NSCLC. A mean age of around 66 years was recorded for the NSCLC patients, of whom roughly 130 were male and about a hundred were female. The cohort comprised 200 to 300 treatment-naïve NSCLC patients with resected, localized lung tumors. Results the study describes overall, beyond this receptor: Because multi-region sequencing of the tumors was not done, intratumor heterogeneity could not be ruled out. Because of the exploratory design, TCR variables were selected using unadjusted p-values without false-discovery rate correction. Uninvolved tumor-adjacent lung showed the highest T cell clonality, higher than tumor, which suggests more focused antigenic responses in the adjacent lung. Longer overall survival was associated with higher T cell density in blood, whereas shorter survival was associated with higher clonality in adjacent lung. A median of around 50 of the top 100 tumor clones were detected in paired uninvolved adjacent lung, and 25 to 35 of these tumor clones were also found among the top 100 clones of the paired uninvolved adjacent lung.

The germline ends are 11 bases apart after V is trimmed by 3 bases and J by 2 bases. The germline V gene supplies CDR1 ENHRY and CDR2 SYGVKD. There are 14 amino acids in the CDR3, from cysteine to phenylalanine inclusive. CDR3 DNA is the only sequence kept; it has 42 bases, read in frame from the first base. The immunoSEQ Assay was used to sequence TCR beta CDR3 regions from DNA. Per the authors' processing: To compute T cell density, TCR beta template counts were normalized to usable DNA, which was estimated by amplifying housekeeping genes. Using the preseqR package, richness was estimated by extrapolating to 120,000 templates for tissue samples and 400,000 templates for PBMC samples. Clonality was calculated as one minus Pielou's evenness. To identify tissue-enriched TCRs, differential abundance testing was run on productive amino-acid clonotypes with a minimum total count of 5 and an alpha of 0.1. The Jaccard Index and the Morisita Overlap Index were used to measure repertoire overlap between compartments. TCR beta CDR3s were clustered by GLIPH together with public tetramer-defined viral CDR3s, and at least three viral sequences plus V-gene enrichment were required for viral motifs. The table was pulled from immuneACCESS by TCRdb, which kept in-frame rearrangements only. Such tables lose some clones; where checked, under half of the loss comes from unresolved V genes, and the rest has no known cause. Clone size and the V and J calls come from that table; the DNA yielded D and trimming. The sample includes roughly 40,000 clones, with roughly 86% observed a single time. The top ten hold about 3.5% of the sample.

The input for sequencing was peripheral blood, taken before any cancer treatment. The chain employs TRBV10-3 and TRBJ2-7; the D gene is perhaps TRBD1 or TRBD2, as each covers 5 bases. This receptor was taken from a man aged 18-55 years with stage I lung adenocarcinoma. The CDR3 loop reads CAISDGGKTYEQYF. At the DNA level, the sequence is TGTGCCATCAGTGATGGGGGAAAGACCTACGAGCAGTACTTC.